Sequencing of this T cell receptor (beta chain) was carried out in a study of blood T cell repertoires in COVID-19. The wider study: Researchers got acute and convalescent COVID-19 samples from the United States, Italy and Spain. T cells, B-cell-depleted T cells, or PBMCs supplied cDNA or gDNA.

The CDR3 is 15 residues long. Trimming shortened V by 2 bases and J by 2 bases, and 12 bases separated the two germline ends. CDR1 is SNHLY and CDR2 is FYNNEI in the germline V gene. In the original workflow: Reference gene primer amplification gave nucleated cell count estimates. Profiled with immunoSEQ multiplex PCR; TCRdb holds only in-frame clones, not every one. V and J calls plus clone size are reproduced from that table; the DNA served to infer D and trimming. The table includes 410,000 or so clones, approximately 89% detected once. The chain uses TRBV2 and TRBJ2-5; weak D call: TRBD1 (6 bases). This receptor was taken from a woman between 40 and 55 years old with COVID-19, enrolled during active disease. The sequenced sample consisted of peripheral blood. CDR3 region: CASSEQDRQQETQYF. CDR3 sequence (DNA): TGTGCCAGCAGTGAACAGGACAGACAACAAGAGACCCAGTACTTC. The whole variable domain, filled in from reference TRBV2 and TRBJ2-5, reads EPEVTQTPSHQVTQMGQEVILRCVPISNHLYFYWYRQILGQKVEFLVSFYNNEISEKSEIFDDQFSVERPDGSNFTLKIRSTKLEDSAMYFCASSEQDRQQETQYFGPGTRLLVL.